This TCR beta chain was found in a study of blood T cell repertoires in COVID-19 (dated by TCRdb to about 2020). As for the study more broadly: The collaborator samples originated in the United States, Italy and Spain and spanned the acute and convalescent phases of COVID-19. The material from the prospective study consisted of cDNA or gDNA derived from T cells, B-cell-depleted T cells, or PBMCs. Subjects who had been exposed to COVID-19, were actively infected with it, or had recovered from it provided the deeply sampled blood TCRbeta repertoires that made up the dataset. A freely available public database, intended as a resource for researchers studying the immune response to SARS-CoV-2, is where the repertoires were released. The samples were drawn from the first 160 participants of the ongoing ImmuneRACE study and from 950 to 1,500 subjects provided by 6 global collaborators. Nearly every sample came with metadata listing a de-identified subject ID, COVID-19 status, age in years and sex. Where available, HLA class I and class II types were obtained from metadata supplied by the sample provider rather than from assay-based typing. Overall study outcomes, separate from this receptor: Clinical and demographic metadata were provided uncurated, with the amount varying by source and participant.

The immunoSEQ Assay, a bias-controlled multiplex PCR, was used to amplify TCRbeta CDR3 regions from genomic DNA. As for the original processing: Within the assay, amplification of reference gene primers was used to estimate how many nucleated cells each sample contained. To quantify the absolute abundance of each unique TCRbeta CDR3 rearrangement, sequence reads were collapsed and filtered. Productive Simpson clonality was computed per sample as the square root of Simpson's diversity index over productive rearrangements. TCRdb took this table from immuneACCESS and kept in-frame rearrangements with V and J called. Such tables lack part of the clones; where checked against another copy, unresolved V genes explain under half of the gap, and the rest is unexplained. V, J and clone size are taken as reported in that table, and D and trimming were inferred from the DNA itself. This sample lists about 150,000 clones; about 80% were detected once. The ten largest clones capture around 0.62% of the sample.

The CDR3 goes from the cysteine to the phenylalanine over 14 residues. The retained sequence is limited to the CDR3, 42 bases, with the frame set at the first base. Trimming removed 6 bases from V and 4 bases from J, leaving 10 bases between the germline ends. In the germline V gene, CDR1 corresponds to LGHNA and CDR2 to YSLEER. On this clone itself: This clone's antigen is unknown. Base qualities are not at hand, and no much larger clone is one base apart.

Collaborating institutions collected whole blood in K2EDTA tubes following their own protocols. Collaborator samples were shipped for TCRbeta analysis as frozen whole blood, isolated PBMCs, or DNA extracted from either sample type. The receptor was isolated from a man aged 55 to 70 with acute or convalescent COVID-19. Sequencing used peripheral blood. Here the chain combines TRBV4-3 and TRBJ1-6; TRBD1 might be the D gene, on 5 matching bases. The CDR3 in this case is CASSWGGYNSPLHF. The DNA sequence reads TGCGCCAGCAGTTGGGGGGGTTATAATTCACCCCTCCACTTT.